One sample yielded the 14 T cell receptor beta chains listed below, sequenced in a study of blood T cell repertoires in COVID-19. Generated by immunoSEQ multiplex PCR, the TCRdb table keeps only in-frame clones and is missing some. Here the sample spans more than 150,000 clones, roughly four fifths being singletons. The specimen was PBMCs or T cells enriched from blood (not recorded which). The receptors stem from a man aged 35 to 55 who had recovered from COVID-19.

The chain has TRBV7-2 and TRBJ2-2; 14 bases match TRBD2. CDR1 is SGHTA, CDR2 FQGNSA, per germline. The CDR3 has 18 amino acids. Unmatched junction bases numbered 11, after V lost 5 bases and J lost 6 bases. DNA for the CDR3: TGTGCCAGCAGCCTCAGGCGCCCGGGACTAGCGGGAGCCGGGGAGCTGTTTTTT. Translation gives CASSLRRPGLAGAGELFF.

V usage is TRBV6-5 and J usage is TRBJ1-3; D perhaps matches TRBD1 (6 bases). V lost 0 bases and J 4 bases, leaving 10 bases between the germline ends. The germline V gene has CDR1 MNHEY and CDR2 SVGAGI. The CDR3 runs 15 residues. The CDR3 nucleotides are TGTGCCAGCAGTTACTCGTCAGGGGAAGGAAACACCATATATTTT. This encodes CASSYSSGEGNTIYF.

The V and J genes are TRBV19 and TRBJ1-2, with TRBD1 matching 7 bases. Trimming cost V 1 base and J 4 bases; bases outside gene matches: 15. This CDR3 comprises 18 residues. Germline loops: CDR1 LNHDA, CDR2 SQIVND (reference sequence). As DNA, the CDR3 is TGTGCCAGTAGTATAGGTTGGGGACAGAGATTACCTACCTATGGCTACACCTTC. Its translation: CASSIGWGQRLPTYGYTF.

The chain joins TRBV3-1 (or the pseudogene TRBV3-2) to TRBJ2-5; a possible D gene is TRBD2 (5 bases). The CDR3 covers 15 residues. The germline V gene encodes CDR1 LGHDT and CDR2 YNNKEL (reference sequence). V shed 2 bases and J shed 4 bases, with 14 bases lying between them. The CDR3 nucleotides read TGTGCCAGCAGCCAACCCACTAGGGCCAGAGAGACCCAGTACTTC. Translating gives CASSQPTRARETQYF.

The chain recombines TRBV23-1 with TRBJ2-5; possibly TRBD1 for D (6 bases). TRBV23-1 is treated as an ORF (open reading frame) with a function not yet certain. This CDR3 region has 13 residues. V was trimmed by 2 bases and J by 7 bases, leaving 11 bases between them. The CDR3 DNA reads TGCGCCAGCAGTCAACCGGTCAGGGGGACCCAGTACTTC. Translated: CASSQPVRGTQYF.

This sequence joins TRBV28 and TRBJ2-7; 15 bases match TRBD2. Germline V gene sequence: CDR1 MDHEN, CDR2 SYDVKM. The CDR3 totals 16 residues. V lost 8 bases to trimming and J lost 3 bases; unmatched junction nucleotides: 8. CDR3 sequence reads: CASWGLAGGLGYEQYF. The CDR3 nucleotides are TGTGCCAGCTGGGGACTAGCGGGAGGATTGGGCTACGAGCAGTACTTC.

The chain couples TRBV19 to TRBJ1-2; TRBD1 is a possible D gene (6 bases). This CDR3 is 12 amino acids long. Germline lookup yields CDR1 LNHDA and CDR2 SQIVND (reference sequence). V was pared by 4 bases and J by 6 bases, with 9 bases between. The CDR3 spells CASSRAGDGYTF. CDR3 bases: TGTGCCAGTAGTAGGGCAGGGGATGGCTACACCTTC.

The chain is built from TRBV18 and TRBJ2-7, with 12 bases matching TRBD1. The ends lost 4 bases at V and 6 bases at J; junction bases unmatched: 4. The germline V gene encodes CDR1 KGHSH and CDR2 LQKENI. The CDR3 is made up of 14 amino acids. CDR3 protein: CASSQTGQGAEQYF. The CDR3 DNA reads as TGTGCCAGCTCACAGACGGGACAGGGGGCCGAGCAGTACTTC.

The chain employs TRBV27 and TRBJ2-7; TRBD2 matches at 9 bases. The germline V gene encodes CDR1 MNHEY and CDR2 SMNVEV (reference sequence). The CDR3 covers 15 residues. The J segment lost 1 base and the V segment lost 3 bases, leaving 4 bases of the junction unmatched. The CDR3 DNA is TGTGCCAGCAGTTTTTCGCGGGAGGGATCCTACGAGCAGTACTTC. It yields the protein CASSFSREGSYEQYF.

The chain recombines TRBV28 with TRBJ1-6, with 7 bases aligning to TRBD1. Germline assignment: CDR1 MDHEN and CDR2 SYDVKM. Losses at the gene ends were 8 bases for V and 7 bases for J; bases not matched to a gene: 8. The CDR3 has 14 residues. Written as DNA, the CDR3 is TGTGCCAGCTTTCCCGGGACAGTCAATTCACCCCTCCACTTT. Its protein product is CASFPGTVNSPLHF.

This clone was seen only a few times. The chain joins TRBV18 to TRBJ2-1; 12 nucleotides line up with TRBD2. Germline V gene data show CDR1 as KGHSH and CDR2 as LQKENI. The CDR3 spans 15 residues. V was clipped by 6 bases and J by 7 bases; unmatched bases: 7. The CDR3, as DNA: TGTGCCAGCTCCCCGACTAGCGGGAGCGGGAATGAGCAGTTCTTC. Protein: CASSPTSGSGNEQFF.

DNA of the CDR3: TGTGCCAGCAGTGACCGGGTTATATATAATTCACCCCTCCACTTT. It specifies CASSDRVIYNSPLHF. The V and J genes are TRBV6-1 and TRBJ1-6; no clear D gene. The length of the CDR3 is 15 residues. V lost 3 bases and J lost 4, with 10 bases in between. CDR1 MNHNS and CDR2 SASEGT come from the germline V gene.

This clone has just a few counts. The genes are TRBV7-2 and TRBJ2-2; TRBD2 aligns across 8 bases. The CDR3 extends over 16 amino acids. The junction had 2 bases not matched to a gene; V was cut back by 2 bases and J by 0 bases. Germline-derived CDR1 and CDR2 are SGHTA and FQGNSA. This CDR3 is CASSLSGGSNTGELFF. CDR3 nucleotides: TGTGCCAGCAGCTTAAGCGGGGGATCGAACACCGGGGAGCTGTTTTTT.

The chain combines TRBV5-4 with TRBJ1-1; D unclear. The V end lost 4 bases, the J end lost 2 bases, and 9 bases lay between the germline ends. This CDR3 region has 13 residues. Per the germline V gene, CDR1 is SGHNT and CDR2 is YYREEE (reference sequence). This chain's CDR3 is CASSQTQNTEAFF. The CDR3 DNA reads TGTGCCAGCAGCCAAACACAAAACACTGAAGCTTTCTTT.